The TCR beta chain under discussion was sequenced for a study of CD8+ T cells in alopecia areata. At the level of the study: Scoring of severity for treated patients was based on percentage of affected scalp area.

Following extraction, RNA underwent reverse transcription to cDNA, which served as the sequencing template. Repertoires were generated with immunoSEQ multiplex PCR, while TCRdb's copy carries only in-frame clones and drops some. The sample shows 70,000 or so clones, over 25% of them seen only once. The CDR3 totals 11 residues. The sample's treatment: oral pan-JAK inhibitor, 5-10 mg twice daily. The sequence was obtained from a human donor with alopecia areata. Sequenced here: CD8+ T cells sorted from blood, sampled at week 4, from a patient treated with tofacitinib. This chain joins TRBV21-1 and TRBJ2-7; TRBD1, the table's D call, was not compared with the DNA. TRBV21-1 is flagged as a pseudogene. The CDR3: CASRPNREQYF. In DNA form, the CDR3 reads TGTGCCAGCAGGCCAAACAGGGAGCAGTACTTC.